These 15 T cell receptor beta chains share one sample of origin, sequenced in a study of regulatory T cells in long-lasting Graves disease. Noted time point: persistent/refractory GD, antithyroid drugs over 5 years with positive TRAb. Isolated PBMC RNA provided the starting material for the TCR library. Arm-PCR of CDR3 regions and iRepertoire HTBI primers were used to build TCR beta libraries. Using its own MiXCR run on the multiplex PCR reads, TCRdb lists one record per CDR3 protein. The sample records roughly 700,000 distinct CDR3 sequences, about 32% being singletons. This sample comprised peripheral blood mononuclear cells (PBMCs), obtained when the disease was refractory, from a patient treated with antithyroid drugs. These receptors came from a female donor with Graves disease.

This chain connects TRBV10-3 to TRBJ2-5; 9 bases agree with TRBD2. The CDR3 covers 14 residues. With V trimmed by 10 bases and J by 2 bases, 8 bases remained unmatched. Looked up from germline, CDR1 is ENHRY and CDR2 is SYGVKD. The CDR3 DNA reads TGTGCCACAGCTGGCGGGAGGGAGCAAGAGACCCAGTACTTC. Protein: CATAGGREQETQYF.

Concerning this clonotype: This probably arose from a read error, given a far larger clone one base away. This chain uses TRBV6-4 with TRBJ2-7, with TRBD2 as a possible D gene (7 bases). CDR3 size: 13 residues. CDR1 is MRHNA and CDR2 is SNTAGT in the germline V gene. CDR3 nucleotide sequence: TGTACCAGCAGCCCCGGGGGGCCCTACGAGCAGTACTTC. Protein: CTSSPGGPYEQYF.

The gene calls are TRBV29-1 and TRBJ1-1; D is unresolved. V lost 7 bases to trimming and J lost 3 bases, with 12 bases between them. There are 12 residues in the CDR3. Germline loops: CDR1 SQVTM, CDR2 ANQGSEA. CDR3 sequence (DNA): TGCAGCGCGAGGTCGTGGGACACTGAAGCTTTCTTT. Its protein is CSARSWDTEAFF. Complete variable domain (other parts from reference TRBV29-1 and TRBJ1-1): SAVISQKPSRDICQRGTSLTIQCQVDSQVTMMFWYRQQPGQSLTLIATANQGSEATYESGFVIDKFPISRPNLTFSTLTVSNMSPEDSSIYLCSARSWDTEAFFGQGTRLTVV.

There are a few counts of this clonotype. The chain combines TRBV7-8 with TRBJ1-4; TRBD1 might be the D (5 bases). The germline V and J ends were trimmed by 6 bases and 7 bases, with 15 bases remaining between them. This CDR3 spans 14 amino acids. The germline V gene has CDR1 SGHVS and CDR2 FQNEAQ. The CDR3 DNA reads TGTGCCAGCAGGCAATCCAGGGCTGGTGAAAAACTGTTTTTT. Translating it yields CASRQSRAGEKLFF.

The chain has TRBV5-1 and TRBJ2-7; 7 positions match TRBD2. The CDR3 contains 13 residues. The germline V gene encodes CDR1 SGHRS and CDR2 YFSETQ. After removal of 2 bases from V and 2 bases from J, the junction contained 1 base not matched to a gene. Written as DNA, the CDR3 is TGCGCCAGCAGCTTTACTAGCGCCTACGAGCAGTACTTC. This encodes CASSFTSAYEQYF.

V is TRBV19 and J is TRBJ1-1; D not resolved. Looked up from germline, CDR1 is LNHDA and CDR2 is SQIVND (reference sequence). V lost 6 bases and J lost 0, with 8 bases in between. The CDR3 runs to 13 residues. CDR3 region: CASRQVMNTEAFF. The CDR3 nucleotides read TGTGCCAGTAGGCAGGTCATGAACACTGAAGCTTTCTTT.

The genes are TRBV20-1 and TRBJ1-1, with D unresolved. The CDR3 spans 15 residues. Trimming cost V 2 bases and J 5 bases, with 18 bases left between them. Germline V lookup: CDR1 DFQATT, CDR2 SNEGSKA (reference sequence). CDR3 sequence: CSARHVAGVGTEAFF. As DNA, the CDR3 is TGCAGTGCTAGACACGTGGCGGGAGTGGGTACTGAAGCTTTCTTT.

The CDR3 region has the DNA TGTGCCAGCAGTGCCGGGACAGGGGTTTTGGGCAATCAGCCCCAGCATTTT. This gives the protein CASSAGTGVLGNQPQHF. V and J are TRBV6-1 and TRBJ1-5; TRBD1 matches at 10 bases. The germline gives CDR1 MNHNS, CDR2 SASEGT. Trimming cost V 4 bases and J 2 bases; bases outside gene matches: 8. CDR3 length: 17 residues.

The chain recombines TRBV7-3 with TRBJ1-6; D possibly corresponds to TRBD1 (5 bases). The V gene's germline CDR1 is SGHTA and CDR2 FQGTGA. This CDR3 has 15 amino acids. The V end lost 0 bases, the J end lost 5 bases, and 8 bases lay between the germline ends. The CDR3 is CASSLTGAHNSPLHF. The DNA for the CDR3 is TGTGCCAGCAGCTTAACCGGGGCCCATAATTCACCCCTCCACTTT.

This clonotype has just a few counts. This rearrangement joins TRBV5-1 to TRBJ2-7; 7 bases agree with TRBD1. CDR1 SGHRS and CDR2 YFSETQ come from the germline V gene. V shed 4 bases, J shed 0 bases, and the junction held 7 bases outside the gene matches. The CDR3 length is 15 residues. As DNA, the CDR3 is TGCGCCAGCAGCCCTCTCGGGACAGCCTCCTACGAGCAGTACTTC. It codes for CASSPLGTASYEQYF.

This chain joins TRBV20-1 and TRBJ2-2; TRBD1 aligns across 7 bases. Trimming took 2 bases from V and 2 from J; bases not matched to a gene: 2. Germline loops: CDR1 DFQATT, CDR2 SNEGSKA (reference sequence). This CDR3 comprises 14 residues. The CDR3 is CSARRDRNTGELFF. The CDR3 bases are TGCAGTGCTAGAAGGGACAGAAACACCGGGGAGCTGTTTTTT.

This clonotype showed up just a few times. The chain carries TRBV29-1 and TRBJ2-7, with D possibly matching TRBD2 (5 bases). The V gene's germline CDR1 is SQVTM and CDR2 ANQGSEA. Trimming cost V 4 bases and J 4 bases, with 14 bases left between them. This CDR3 contains 13 residues. The CDR3 bases are TGCAGCGTTGTAGAGGGAGCGGTTTACGAGCAGTACTTC. Translating gives CSVVEGAVYEQYF.

The rearrangement joins TRBV12-3 or TRBV12-4 to TRBJ1-2; D unclear. The CDR3 consists of 13 residues. V lost 0 bases and J 8 bases, leaving 10 bases between the germline ends. The CDR3 sequence: CASSLALLDGYTF. Here the CDR3 DNA reads TGTGCCAGCAGTTTAGCGTTGTTGGACGGCTACACCTTC.

The CDR3 coding sequence is TGTGCCAGCAGTCCCTTGGCCATTTTTAACTATGGCTACACCTTC. Translated: CASSPLAIFNYGYTF. This chain connects TRBV12-3 or TRBV12-4 to TRBJ1-2; D ambiguous. Trimming left V 5 bases short and J 1 base short, with 14 bases between. CDR3 length equals 15 residues.

The chain carries TRBV10-3 and TRBJ2-7; D is undetermined. CDR1 is ENHRY, CDR2 SYGVKD, per germline. V was pared by 2 bases and J by 4 bases, with 6 bases between. The CDR3 is 12 amino acids. Here the CDR3 DNA reads TGTGCCATCAGTGAGATTCAGTACGAGCAGTACTTC. It yields the protein CAISEIQYEQYF.